The T cell receptor (beta chain) described here comes from a study of T cells in Graves' hyperthyroidism and ophthalmopathy. Notes on the study in general: The authors' 13 V-J model separated ophthalmopathy from stable hyperthyroidism. Blood also held most thyroid clonotypes expanded beyond 0.001. Before onset, ophthalmopathy was predicted by the model a median approximately 6.7 months earlier.

The V segment lost 6 bases and the J segment 6 bases; nucleotides outside the gene matches: 9. Looked up from germline, CDR1 is ENHRY and CDR2 is SYGVKD. The CDR3 consists of 15 residues. RNA transcripts gave rise to amplified TCR beta CDR3 regions. A set of HTBI primers served as the primers for a first-round RT-PCR of the TCR CDR3. TCRdb analysed the multiplex PCR reads with MiXCR anew, one entry per CDR3 protein. The sample shows about 660,000 distinct CDR3 sequences, about 45% of them seen only once. Diagnostic assessment was based on clinical symptoms, serum thyroxine and TRAb, thyroid ultrasound and orbital computed tomography. Points on this clonotype: The antigen is unknown.

Sequences were obtained from peripheral blood or thyroid tissue (not recorded which). The rearrangement links TRBV10-3 to TRBJ2-7, with 12 bases that match TRBD1. The clonotype comes from an adult man with Graves' disease, either hyperthyroidism or ophthalmopathy (not recorded which). In DNA, the CDR3 is TGTGCCATCAGAGGCACCGGGACAGGGGGCACCGAGCAGTACTTC. This translates into CAIRGTGTGGTEQYF.